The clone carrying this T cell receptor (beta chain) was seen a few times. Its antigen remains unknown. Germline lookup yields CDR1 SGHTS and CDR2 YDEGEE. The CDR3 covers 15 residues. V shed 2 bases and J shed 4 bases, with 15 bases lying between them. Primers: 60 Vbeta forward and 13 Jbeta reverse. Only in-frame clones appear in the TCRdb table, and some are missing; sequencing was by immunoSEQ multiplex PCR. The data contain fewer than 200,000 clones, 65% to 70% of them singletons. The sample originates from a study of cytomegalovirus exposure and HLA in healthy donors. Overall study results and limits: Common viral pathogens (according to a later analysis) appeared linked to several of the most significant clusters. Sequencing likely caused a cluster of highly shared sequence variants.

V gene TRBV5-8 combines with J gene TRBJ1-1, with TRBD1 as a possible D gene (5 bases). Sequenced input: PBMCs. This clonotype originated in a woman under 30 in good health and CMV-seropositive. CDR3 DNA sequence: TGTGCCAGCAGCTTTGGAACAGGATTGGGCACTGAAGCTTTCTTT. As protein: CASSFGTGLGTEAFF.